This TCR beta chain is from a study of cytotoxic CD8 clonotypes in ibrutinib-treated CLL. Broader study findings: The clonality rise at ibrutinib response reflected private clonotype expansion. Higher clonality was seen at ibrutinib response and a return toward baseline at progression.

The CDR3 is made up of 15 amino acids. Germline V gene sequence: CDR1 KGHSH, CDR2 LQKENI. The J segment lost 1 base and the V segment lost 4 bases, leaving 3 bases of the junction unmatched. Clones were read by immunoSEQ multiplex PCR, and TCRdb kept only the in-frame ones, dropping some. The sample includes over 120,000 clones, more than 75% seen only once; the top ten take around 5%. A note on this clone: Antigen: not known.

Cryopreserved PBMCs were the source of approximately 2 micrograms of genomic DNA, which went to TCR beta libraries. The chain links TRBV18 to TRBJ2-2; TRBD1 agrees at 7 bases. The sequence was obtained from a human donor with chronic lymphocytic leukemia. Sequenced here: PBMCs, sampled after 24 months of ibrutinib treatment. The chain's CDR3 is CASSRQGENTGELFF. CDR3 sequence (DNA): TGTGCCAGCTCACGACAGGGAGAGAACACCGGGGAGCTGTTTTTT.